The T cell receptor beta chain under discussion was sequenced for a study of T cells expressing NK-cell markers (TCRdb year 2020). With regard to the full study: Fewer than ten donors provided sorted CD3+CD56+NKG2C+, CD3+CD56+NKG2C- and CD3+CD56-NKG2C+ T-cell subsets, whose TCR beta-chain repertoires were profiled. Seven of the eight sequenced donors were HCMV-seropositive and one was HCMV-seronegative. Randomly selected healthy volunteers, three men and five women, were used as the eight sequenced donors. Illumina HiSeq 2000/2500, MiSeq or NextSeq was used to sequence libraries as 2 x 150 bp reads. The paper as a whole reports these results and caveats: In a handful of donors, the dominant CD3+CD56+NKG2C+ clonotypes were among the top 10 CD8+ clonotypes and accounted for about 1.0-7.5% of CD8+ T cells. Whether the expanded NKG2C-expressing T cell clones were specific for HCMV antigens remained unclear. Those dominant clonotypes were again the most abundant among CD3+CD56-NKG2C+ cells in several donors, at roughly 25-65%.

A word on this clonotype: Its antigen is unknown.

To determine HCMV serostatus, a commercial ELISA kit was used to detect HCMV-specific IgG in serum. Peripheral blood mononuclear cells were isolated from blood by Ficoll density gradient centrifugation. Looking up the germline V gene yields CDR1 MNHNS and CDR2 SASEGT. Reading from cysteine to phenylalanine, the CDR3 counts 15 amino acids. Only the protein is available. TCRdb records Illumina HiSeq 2000 as the sequencer. TCR beta cDNA libraries were made by 5'RACE template switching that added a universal primer site and unique molecular identifiers. Priming for cDNA synthesis came from the TCR beta constant segment, and two successive PCR amplification steps followed. From the authors' description of their analysis: MIGEC was used to demultiplex reads and group the reads by UMI, and MiTCR was used to assemble and quantify clonotypes. To exclude erroneous sequences, only TCR cDNA sequences supported by at least two reads were retained. The tcR package was used for downstream repertoire analysis, with clonotypes matched between fractions based on CDR3 nucleotide sequence plus V segment. VDJmatch was used to annotate antigen specificity against VDJdb, with one amino acid substitution in CDR3 permitted. With the reads reprocessed by TCRdb, a single entry stands for each CDR3 protein sequence and no DNA is reported. TCRdb's processing, not the study's, gives the V and J calls here. Per the sample table, the count is a few hundred thousand distinct CDR3 sequences. The ten top clones hold around 5.3% of the sample.

The sequenced sample consisted of blood T cells: a sorted CD56 or NKG2C T cell subset, CD4+ or CD8+ T cells, or bulk PBMC T cells (not recorded which). The chain was built from TRBV6-1 and TRBJ1-6; the D call from TCRdb, TRBD1, cannot be confirmed without DNA. This TCR was recovered from a man between 18 and 69 years old in good health. The CDR3 protein is CASSRDRAVWSPLHF.